The sequence of this T cell receptor beta chain was determined in a study of T-cell reconstitution after alpha-beta-depleted transplantation in children. The germline CDR1 and CDR2 sequences are SGHTA and FQGNSA. The CDR3 spans 15 residues. V was clipped by 2 bases and J by 1 base, with 11 bases between them. Unique molecular identifiers were incorporated into the prepared TCRbeta library. TCRdb recomputed calls from the PCR reads with MiXCR, one row per CDR3 protein. Of approximately 510,000 distinct CDR3 sequences in the sample, about 16% were seen once. This clonotype was counted between two and nine times.

This clonotype originated in a human donor who donated a stem cell graft to a child with acute lymphoblastic leukemia. Sequenced material: PBMCs from the stem cell graft donor, taken from the stem cell graft. This chain connects TRBV7-2 to TRBJ1-1; D is ambiguous. CDR3 nucleotide sequence: TGTGCCAGCAGCTTAAGTTCCTGGGGGAACACTGAAGCTTTCTTT. This gives the protein CASSLSSWGNTEAFF.